Detailed here is one T cell receptor beta chain. No cognate antigen has been identified for it. No much larger clone is present one base from it, and per-base qualities are unavailable. The time point label, read with the paper, signifies: baseline before first vaccination. Vaccinee samples came from UK trials COV001 and COV002, including a single-blind randomized controlled phase 2/3 trial of AZD1222 (ChAdOx1 nCoV-19) in healthy adults. For TCRbeta chain sequencing, PBMC samples were collected from trial participants at day 0 and at day 28 after the second dose. This sample was included in a study of T cell responses to AZD1222 COVID-19 vaccine (dated by TCRdb to the early 2020s). Concerning the study at large: AZD1222 recipients given second doses at about 4 weeks or at about 12 weeks were pooled, since spike-specific TCR depth and breadth were not found to differ between the two schedules. A total of approximately 240 trial participants underwent TCR sequencing, of whom 207 received two doses of AZD1222 and about 26 received two doses of the MenACWY control vaccine. Trial participants were enrolled by age into 18-55, 56-69 and 70-plus year subgroups, with around 150, 28 and 57 TCR-sequenced participants respectively. Findings and caveats that apply to the study as a whole: Because no day 14 peak-response samples were available, repertoires were characterized only after the peak T cell response. Vaccine-associated CD4 TCRs spanned the whole spike protein, with dominant responses in regions 160-218 and 743-854. Spike-specific TCR breadth and depth rose significantly after two AZD1222 doses compared with day 0 and with MenACWY recipients. The 56-69-year group was small, and its depth increase did not reach significance, likely because of low power. Only 5 to 7 AZD1222 recipients were SARS-CoV-2 seropositive at baseline, limiting conclusions about previously exposed vaccinees. Reportedly, close to half of the unique spike-specific TCRs recognized epitopes lying outside the regions that are mutated in the B.1.351 and B.1.1.7 variants. Most participants were white British and females outnumbered males, and the authors suggested that clonal diversity may have been underestimated.

The CDR3 regions of human TCRbeta chains were analyzed by immunosequencing. The original pipeline was this. Repertoire TCRs were matched against a reference library of SARS-CoV-2-specific TCRs generated with the MIRA antigen-specificity platform. Breadth meant the fraction of unique TCRs that were SARS-CoV-2-associated, whereas depth meant the fraction of total T cells that were SARS-CoV-2-associated. Using the MIRA data, each spike-specific TCR was assigned both to the spike region to which the TCR was reactive and to a CD4 or CD8 class. Log10-transformed breadth and depth values were compared by one-way ANOVA with Sidak's multiple comparisons tests. TCRdb provides this immuneACCESS table in a form limited to in-frame rearrangements. Some clones are lacking; in checked studies, under half of them reflect an unresolved V gene, and why the rest are absent is not known. Clonal size and the V and J genes are those of that table, whereas D and trimming came from the DNA. In all, the sample holds 120,000 to 150,000 clones, and approximately 89% of those were seen once. The ten largest clonotypes hold around 5% of the sample.

The germline V gene (reference sequence) yields MNHNY for CDR1 and SVGAGI for CDR2. The CDR3 spans 14 residues, from the cysteine through the phenylalanine. Kept here is only the CDR3 DNA, which spans 42 bases and is read in frame from base 1. Trimming at the junction amounts to 8 bases on V and 14 bases on J, and the germline ends lie 25 bases apart. The V and J genes are TRBV6-6 and TRBJ2-1; the D gene could be either TRBD1 or TRBD2, each agreeing at 5 bases. The specimen was peripheral blood, collected on day 0 of AZD1222 vaccination. The clonotype was recovered from an adult in good health. The CDR3: CASGFRGQGRLEFF. The DNA sequence follows: TGTGCCAGCGGGTTCCGCGGGCAGGGAAGATTGGAGTTCTTC.